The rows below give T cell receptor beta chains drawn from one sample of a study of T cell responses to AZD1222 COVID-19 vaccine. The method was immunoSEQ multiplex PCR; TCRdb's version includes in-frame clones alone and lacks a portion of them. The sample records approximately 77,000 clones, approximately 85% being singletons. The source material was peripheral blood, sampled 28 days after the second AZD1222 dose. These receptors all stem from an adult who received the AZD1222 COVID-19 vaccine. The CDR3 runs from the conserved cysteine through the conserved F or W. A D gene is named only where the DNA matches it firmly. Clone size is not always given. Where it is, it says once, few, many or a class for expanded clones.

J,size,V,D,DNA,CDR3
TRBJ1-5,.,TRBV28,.,TGTGCCAGCAGTTTGGCACGATACGCGAGGGATCAGCCCCAGCATTTT,CASSLARYARDQPQHF
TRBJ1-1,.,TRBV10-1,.,TGCGCCAGCAGTGAGCGGGGGACTGAAGCTTTCTTT,CASSERGTEAFF
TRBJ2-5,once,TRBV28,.,TGTGCCAGCAGTTTAGTGGAGACCCAGTACTTC,CASSLVETQYF
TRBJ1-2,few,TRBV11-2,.,TGTGCCAGCAGCTTAGAGGGGGCAAGCTATGGCTACACCTTC,CASSLEGASYGYTF
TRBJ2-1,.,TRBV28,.,TGTGCCAGCAGTTTCGCCGGGAACTCCTACAATGAGCAGTTCTTC,CASSFAGNSYNEQFF
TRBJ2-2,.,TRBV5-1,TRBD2,TGCGCCAGCAGCTTGGCGTCTAGCGGGAGATACGGGGAGCTGTTTTTT,CASSLASSGRYGELFF
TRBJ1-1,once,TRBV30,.,TGTGCCTGGGGACCGGGAGGGGAAGCTTTCTTT,CAWGPGGEAFF
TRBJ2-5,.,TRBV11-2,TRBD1,TGTGCCAGCAGCTTAAGGGAACAGGGGGCGCTCGGAGAGACCCAGTACTTC,CASSLREQGALGETQYF
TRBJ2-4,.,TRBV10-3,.,TGTGCCATCAGTGACAGGGCAGGGATGTTAGCCAAAAACATTCAGTACTTC,CAISDRAGMLAKNIQYF
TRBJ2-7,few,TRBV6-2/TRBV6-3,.,TGTGCCAGCAGCAGGAGCTCCTACGAGCAGTACTTC,CASSRSSYEQYF
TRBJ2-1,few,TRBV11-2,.,TGTGCCAGCAGCTTAGACTCTGGCTCCTACAATGAGCAGTTCTTC,CASSLDSGSYNEQFF
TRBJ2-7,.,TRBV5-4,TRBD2,TGTGCCAGCAGCCTGGGGGTGCTAGCGGGTTCCTACGAGCAGTACTTC,CASSLGVLAGSYEQYF
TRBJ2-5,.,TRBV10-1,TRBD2,TGCGCCAGCAGTGTAGCGGGGGTAGAGACCCAGTACTTC,CASSVAGVETQYF
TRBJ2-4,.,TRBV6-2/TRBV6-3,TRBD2,TGTGCCAGCAGTTATACCCAGGGACTAGCGGGAGCCCTATTCGTCAAAAACATTCAGTACTTC,CASSYTQGLAGALFVKNIQYF
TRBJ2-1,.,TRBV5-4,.,TGTGCCAGCAGCCCAGGGCAGGACAATGAGCAGTTCTTC,CASSPGQDNEQFF
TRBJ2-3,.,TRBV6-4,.,TGTGCCAGCAGTGAGAGCATGGGTGGGACGCAGTATTTT,CASSESMGGTQYF
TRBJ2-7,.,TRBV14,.,TGTGCCAGCAGCCAAATCAGTGAGCAGTACTTC,CASSQISEQYF
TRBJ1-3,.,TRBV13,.,TGTGCCAGCAGCTCCGAAGCCCGGGGGAGCTCGACCATATATTTT,CASSSEARGSSTIYF
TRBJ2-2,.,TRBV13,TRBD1,TGTGCCAGCAGCCCTCGACAGGGAGTGGGTACCGGGGAGCTGTTTTTT,CASSPRQGVGTGELFF
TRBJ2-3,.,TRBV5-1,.,TGCGCCAGCAGCTTGGGAGGGACCACAGATACGCAGTATTTT,CASSLGGTTDTQYF
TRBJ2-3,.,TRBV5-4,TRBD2,TGTGCCAGCAGCTACGGGACTAGCGGGGCTACGCAGTATTTT,CASSYGTSGATQYF
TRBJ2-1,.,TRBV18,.,TGTGCCAGCTCACCTAGTGGAGGAATAAATGAGCAGTTCTTC,CASSPSGGINEQFF
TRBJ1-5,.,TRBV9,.,TGTGCCAGCAGCGTAACCGGGGTTGATCAGCCCCAGCATTTT,CASSVTGVDQPQHF
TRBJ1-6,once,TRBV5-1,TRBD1,TGCGCCAGCAGCTCTCGACAGGGCCGGGATTCACCCCTCCACTTT,CASSSRQGRDSPLHF
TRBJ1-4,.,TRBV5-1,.,TGCGCCAGCAGTTTCAGACAGTCGGGTAATGAAAAACTGTTTTTT,CASSFRQSGNEKLFF
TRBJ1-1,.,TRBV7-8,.,TGTGCCAGCAGCCGCAGTACAGGGAGCACTGAAGCTTTCTTT,CASSRSTGSTEAFF
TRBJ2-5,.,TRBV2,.,TGTGCCAGCAGTGAACGGGCAGGTGGACGGGAGACCCAGTACTTC,CASSERAGGRETQYF
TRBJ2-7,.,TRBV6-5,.,TGTGCCAGCAGTTCACACGGTGCGGGGTCAGTCTACGAGCAGTACTTC,CASSSHGAGSVYEQYF
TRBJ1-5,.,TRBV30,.,TGTGCCTGGACGGGACCCCGGGGAGAGCCCCAGCATTTT,CAWTGPRGEPQHF
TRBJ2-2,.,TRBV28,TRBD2,TGTGCCAGCAGGGCGGGGGACCCGAACACCGGGGAGCTGTTTTTT,CASRAGDPNTGELFF
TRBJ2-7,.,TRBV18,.,TGTGCCAGCTCACCGACGAAGGGGCCCTACGAGCAGTACTTC,CASSPTKGPYEQYF
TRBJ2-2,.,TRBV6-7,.,TGTGCCAGCAGTTCCTGGGGGCCCGGGGAGCTGTTTTTT,CASSSWGPGELFF
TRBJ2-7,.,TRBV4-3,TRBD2,TGCGCCAGCAGCCAAGAGACTAGCGGGAGCGACGAGCAGTACTTC,CASSQETSGSDEQYF
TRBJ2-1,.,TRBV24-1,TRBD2,TGTGCCACCAGTGACTCCCTAGCGGGGGCAGGGAATGAGCAGTTCTTC,CATSDSLAGAGNEQFF
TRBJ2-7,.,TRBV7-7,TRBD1,TGTGCCAGCAGTCCCAGCCCGGGACAGGGTCGGTTCGAGCAGTACTTC,CASSPSPGQGRFEQYF
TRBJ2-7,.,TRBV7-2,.,TGTGCCAGCAGCTTAGGTGGGTCGAGGGGCTACGAGCAGTACTTC,CASSLGGSRGYEQYF
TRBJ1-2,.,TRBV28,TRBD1,TGTGCCAGCAGCCAGACAGGGCGGTATGGCTACACCTTC,CASSQTGRYGYTF
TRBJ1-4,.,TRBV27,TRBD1,TGTGCCAGCAGTCCCCCCGGGACAGGGAGTGAAAAACTGTTTTTT,CASSPPGTGSEKLFF
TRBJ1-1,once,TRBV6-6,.,TGTGCCAGCAGAGAGACTCAGGGTGGGTCCACTGAAGCTTTCTTT,CASRETQGGSTEAFF
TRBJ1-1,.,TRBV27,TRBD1,TGTGCCAGCAGTTTATCAGGGCATACAGGGGGTGAAGCTTTCTTT,CASSLSGHTGGEAFF
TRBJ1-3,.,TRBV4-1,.,TGCGCCAGCAGCCAAGCAGGGGCGTATGGAAACACCATATATTTT,CASSQAGAYGNTIYF
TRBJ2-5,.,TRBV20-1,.,TGCAGTGCTAGTGTGGGTGGGGAGGAGACCCAGTACTTC,CSASVGGEETQYF
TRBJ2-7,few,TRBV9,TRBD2,TGTGCCAGCAGCGTCTCCGGGACTAGCACCGAGCAGTACTTC,CASSVSGTSTEQYF
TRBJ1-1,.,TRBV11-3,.,TGTGCCAGCAGCTTATCTGGGAACACTGAAGCTTTCTTT,CASSLSGNTEAFF
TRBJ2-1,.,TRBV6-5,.,TGTGCCAGCAGTTACTCGTTGCGTCCCGGTGAGCAGTTCTTC,CASSYSLRPGEQFF
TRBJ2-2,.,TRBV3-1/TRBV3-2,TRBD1,TGTGCCAGCAGCGACAGGGGGAGCACCGGGGAGCTGTTTTTT,CASSDRGSTGELFF
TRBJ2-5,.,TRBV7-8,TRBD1,TGTGCCAGCAGCCCCTGGACAGGGCCGAAGACCCAGTACTTC,CASSPWTGPKTQYF
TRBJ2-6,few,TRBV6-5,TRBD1,TGTGCCAGCAGTTACACAGGGGCTGGGGCCAACGTCCTGACTTTC,CASSYTGAGANVLTF
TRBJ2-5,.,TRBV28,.,TGTGCCAGCAGTACGGGCCACCAAGAGACCCAGTACTTC,CASSTGHQETQYF